The 23 T cell receptor beta chains presented below share a single source sample, sequenced in a study of T cells in Graves' hyperthyroidism and ophthalmopathy. TCR beta CDR3 regions were amplified from RNA transcripts. An initial round of RT-PCR targeting the TCR CDR3 relied on the HTBI primer set. TCRdb reprocessed the multiplex PCR reads with MiXCR, giving one entry per CDR3 protein. This sample has 550,000 to 600,000 distinct CDR3 sequences; 16% occur once, and the top ten carry 15% to 20%. The specimen was blood. The receptors were gathered from a woman between 18 and 29 years old with Graves' hyperthyroidism.

This clonotype was detected ten times or more. J is TRBJ2-5 and V is TRBV20-1; D possibly matches TRBD1 or TRBD2 (5 bases each). This CDR3 contains 14 residues. Germline CDR1 DFQATT, CDR2 SNEGSKA (reference sequence). Between the trimmed V and J ends, which lost 3 bases and 5 bases, there was a span of 16 bases. This chain's CDR3 is CSASLPGPGETQYF. Here the CDR3 DNA reads TGCAGTGCTAGCCTCCCGGGGCCGGGGGAGACCCAGTACTTC.

The chain joins TRBV11-2 to TRBJ1-2, with D perhaps TRBD1 (5 bases). Trimming stripped 5 bases from V and 4 bases from J, with 20 bases between. The CDR3 extends over 16 amino acids. Germline V gene data show CDR1 as SGHAT and CDR2 as FQNNGV. CDR3 residues: CASSPLSGREAYGYTF. CDR3 nucleotide sequence: TGTGCCAGCAGCCCACTCTCGGGCAGGGAGGCCTATGGCTACACCTTC.

This clonotype occurred many times. The V and J genes are TRBV11-2 and TRBJ1-1; TRBD1 matches at 9 bases. The germline gives CDR1 SGHAT, CDR2 FQNNGV. V gave up 6 bases and J gave up 2 bases; unmatched junction bases: 4. The CDR3 length is 14 residues. The CDR3 DNA sequence: TGTGCCAGCAGTCGGGGACAGGGAAACACTGAAGCTTTCTTT. Residues: CASSRGQGNTEAFF.

This clonotype was found many times. This chain links TRBV6-1 with TRBJ2-5; no clear D. This CDR3 has 16 residues. The V end was cut by 5 bases, the J end by 7 bases, with 23 bases between. Germline V CDR1 and CDR2: MNHNS, SASEGT. The CDR3 DNA is TGTGCCAGCAGTTACGCATCAGTAGGGCTAGTTGGGACCCAGTACTTC. Amino acid sequence: CASSYASVGLVGTQYF.

The chain links TRBV28 to TRBJ2-7, with TRBD2 matching over 8 bases. Germline CDR1 reads MDHEN; CDR2 reads SYDVKM. The CDR3 runs to 14 residues. The V and J ends lost 9 bases and 6 bases, in that order; junction bases with no gene match: 13. CDR3 sequence: CASKPGGPNPEQYF. The CDR3 DNA follows: TGTGCCAGTAAGCCGGGAGGGCCGAATCCCGAGCAGTACTTC. Full variable domain (remainder filled in from reference TRBV28 and TRBJ2-7): DVKVTQSSRYLVKRTGEKVFLECVQDMDHENMFWYRQDPGLGLRLIYFSYDVKMKEKGDIPEGYSVSREKKERFSLILESASTNQTSMYLCASKPGGPNPEQYFGPGTRLTVT.

The chain is built from TRBV9 and TRBJ2-1; D is possibly TRBD2 (5 bases). This CDR3 region has 16 residues. Trimming removed 0 bases at V and 4 bases at J, with 14 bases between. The V gene's germline CDR1 is SGDLS and CDR2 YYNGEE. CDR3 DNA: TGTGCCAGCAGCGTAGACCCACTAGAAATTTACAATGAGCAGTTCTTC. Translated: CASSVDPLEIYNEQFF.

About this clonotype: A clone one base away is much larger, so this may be a read error. This sequence joins TRBV5-1 and TRBJ2-7; 7 bases are a match to TRBD2. CDR1 is SGHRS, CDR2 YFSETQ, per germline. Trimming took 2 bases from V and 7 from J; bases not matched to a gene: 12. The CDR3 is 15 residues long. CDR3 sequence reads: CASSLSGISYNEQYF. As DNA, the CDR3 is TGCGCCAGCAGCTTAAGCGGGATATCCTACAATGAGCAGTACTTC. The entire variable domain, with the rest obtained from reference TRBV5-1 and TRBJ2-7, is as follows: KAGVTQTPRYLIKTRGQQVTLSCSPISGHRSVSWYQQTPGQGLQFLFEYFSETQRNKGNFPGRFSGRQFSNSRSEMNVSTLELGDSALYLCASSLSGISYNEQYFGPGTRLTVT.

This clonotype occurred many times. V is TRBV3-1 and J is TRBJ2-7; unclear D gene. Between the trimmed V and J ends, which lost 1 base and 2 bases, there was a span of 6 bases. Germline V CDR1 and CDR2: LGHDT, YNNKEL (reference sequence). The CDR3 sequence is 13 residues long. In DNA, the CDR3 is TGTGCCAGCAGCCAAGCAAGGGCCTACGAGCAGTACTTC. Amino acids: CASSQARAYEQYF.

This clonotype has ten or more counts. The chain uses TRBV10-3 and TRBJ1-5; the match to TRBD1 covers 9 bases. Germline lookup yields CDR1 ENHRY and CDR2 SYGVKD. The CDR3 sequence is 14 residues long. V shed 6 bases, J shed 6 bases, and the junction held 6 bases outside the gene matches. The chain's CDR3 is CAISQGQGGQPQHF. DNA of the CDR3: TGTGCCATCAGCCAGGGACAGGGTGGTCAGCCCCAGCATTTT.

The genes are TRBV3-1 and TRBJ2-2; D remains ambiguous. CDR1 is LGHDT and CDR2 is YNNKEL in the germline V gene (reference sequence). V was trimmed by 2 bases and J by 2 bases, leaving 12 bases between them. This CDR3 is built from 16 residues. CDR3 sequence: CASSQLTDLNTGELFF. In nucleotides, the CDR3 is TGTGCCAGCAGCCAACTAACAGACCTCAACACCGGGGAGCTGTTTTTT.

The rearrangement links TRBV6-1 to TRBJ1-1, with a tentative D call TRBD1 (6 bases). Per the germline V gene, CDR1 is MNHNS and CDR2 is SASEGT. With 6 bases removed from V and 0 bases from J, the gap between germline ends came to 11 bases. This CDR3 has 14 residues. As DNA, the CDR3 is TGTGCCAGCAGATCGACAGGCTTGAACACTGAAGCTTTCTTT. Translating it yields CASRSTGLNTEAFF.

As regards this clonotype: A much larger clonotype is one base distant, so this may be a read error. The CDR3 sequence: CSANAGSGRAHEQYF. CDR3 sequence (DNA): TGCAGTGCTAATGCCGGGAGCGGGAGGGCCCACGAGCAGTACTTC. The J gene is TRBJ2-7, the V gene TRBV20-1; TRBD2 matches 10 bases. CDR1 is DFQATT and CDR2 is SNEGSKA in the germline V gene (reference sequence). V lost 4 bases and J lost 5; bases outside the gene matches: 11. CDR3 size: 15 residues.

This clonotype has ten or more counts. V and J are TRBV2 and TRBJ2-1; D remains ambiguous. Germline V CDR1 and CDR2: SNHLY, FYNNEI. The CDR3 contains 13 residues. V shed 6 bases and J shed 3 bases, with 9 bases lying between them. As DNA, the CDR3 is TGTGCCAGCAGGCCGGGCAACTACAATGAGCAGTTCTTC. Translating gives CASRPGNYNEQFF.

The chain links TRBV7-9 to TRBJ2-7; D gene uncertain. Trimming took off 6 bases at V and 0 bases at J, with 15 bases between the two ends. The germline CDR1 and CDR2 sequences are SEHNR and FQNEAQ (reference sequence). The CDR3 is made up of 15 amino acids. The CDR3 coding sequence is TGTGCCAGCAGTCCCCGGATCGTAAGCTCCTACGAGCAGTACTTC. Its translation is CASSPRIVSSYEQYF. Using reference TRBV7-9 and TRBJ2-7 for the parts outside the CDR3, the full variable domain is DTGVSQNPRHKITKRGQNVTFRCDPISEHNRLYWYRQTLGQGPEFLTYFQNEAQLEKSRLLSDRFSAERPKGSFSTLEIQRTEQGDSAMYLCASSPRIVSSYEQYFGPGTRLTVT.

This chain links TRBV19 with TRBJ1-1, with 9 bases that match TRBD1. V lost 6 bases and J lost 4; bases outside the gene matches: 9. Germline-derived CDR1 and CDR2 are LNHDA and SQIVND (reference sequence). The CDR3 extends over 15 amino acids. The CDR3 is CASRGTGKLGTEAFF. In DNA, the CDR3 is TGTGCCAGTAGGGGGACAGGGAAGTTGGGCACTGAAGCTTTCTTT.

Only a few counts were recorded for this clonotype. The rearrangement uses TRBV15 and TRBJ1-1; 11 positions agree with TRBD1. This CDR3 contains 18 residues. The germline V gene encodes CDR1 LNHNV and CDR2 YYDKDF (reference sequence). The junction had 10 bases not matched to a gene; V was cut back by 4 bases and J by 0 bases. For the CDR3, the DNA is TGTGCCACCAGCACTGGACAGGGGGCTCATACCATGAACACTGAAGCTTTCTTT. It is translated as CATSTGQGAHTMNTEAFF.

The J gene is TRBJ2-7, the V gene TRBV7-2; 10 nucleotides match TRBD1. Germline V CDR1 and CDR2: SGHTA, FQGNSA. Germline trimming cut 6 bases from V and 2 bases from J; bases unmatched to any gene: 7. The length of the CDR3 is 15 residues. CDR3 in amino acids: CASRFTGTGAYEQYF. DNA for the CDR3: TGTGCCAGCAGATTCACCGGGACAGGGGCCTACGAGCAGTACTTC.

This clonotype occurred many times. The rearrangement uses TRBV5-1 and TRBJ1-2; D gene ambiguous. Germline CDR1 and CDR2: SGHRS and YFSETQ. The V gene lost 3 bases and the J gene lost 10 bases, with 16 bases spanning the gap. The CDR3 is 13 amino acids. CDR3 loop: CASSSGPASDYTF. DNA for the CDR3: TGCGCCAGCAGCTCTGGACCCGCCTCAGACTACACCTTC.

This clonotype has a single count. V gene TRBV6-2 or TRBV6-3 combines with J gene TRBJ1-3, with D hard to call. CDR1 and CDR2 (germline): MNHEY, SVGEGT. Deletions cut 7 bases from V and 4 bases from J, with 11 bases between. This CDR3 comprises 13 residues. Here the CDR3 reads CASKLNGGNTIYF. CDR3 bases: TGTGCCAGCAAACTCAACGGGGGAAACACCATATATTTT.

This clonotype was counted a few times. The chain combines TRBV3-1 with TRBJ2-1; TRBD2 matches 9 bases. Germline V CDR1 and CDR2: LGHDT, YNNKEL (reference sequence). The CDR3 length is 16 residues. V shed 4 bases and J 3 bases; nucleotides not matched to a gene: 7. The CDR3 sequence: CASSPPGLAIYNEQFF. The CDR3, as DNA: TGTGCCAGCAGCCCTCCGGGACTAGCAATCTACAATGAGCAGTTCTTC.

Many counts were recorded for this clonotype. The genes are TRBV28 and TRBJ2-1; 7 bases align to TRBD2. J was trimmed by 5 bases and V by 3 bases; bases with no gene match: 10. The CDR3 consists of 16 residues. The germline V gene has CDR1 MDHEN and CDR2 SYDVKM. CDR3 DNA: TGTGCCAGCAGTTTTAAGAGGGCGGGAGCCAACAATGAGCAGTTCTTC. It is translated as CASSFKRAGANNEQFF.

This clonotype was seen more than once but under ten times. The CDR3 here is CSVEAVYQETQYF. As DNA, the CDR3 is TGCAGCGTGGAGGCAGTGTACCAAGAGACCCAGTACTTC. The genes are TRBV29-1 and TRBJ2-5; possibly TRBD2 for D (5 bases). The CDR3 spans 13 residues. V was trimmed by 6 bases and J by 0 bases, leaving 11 bases between them. Germline V gene sequence: CDR1 SQVTM, CDR2 ANQGSEA.

V is TRBV5-1 and J is TRBJ1-4; 9 bases match TRBD1. The CDR3 has 15 residues. Unmatched junction bases numbered 7, after V lost 4 bases and J lost 6 bases. Germline CDR1 is SGHRS and CDR2 is YFSETQ. CDR3 sequence reads: CASSPQGAQYEKLFF. The CDR3 coding sequence is TGCGCCAGCAGCCCACAGGGGGCTCAATATGAAAAACTGTTTTTT.